Below are 29 T cell receptor beta chains sequenced from a single sample in a study of cytotoxic CD8 clonotypes in ibrutinib-treated CLL. This table comes from immunoSEQ multiplex PCR, and its TCRdb copy is limited to in-frame clones, with some not included. The sample includes around 310,000 clones, roughly 80% of them seen just once. The sample was PBMCs, taken before ibrutinib treatment. Every receptor here comes from a human donor with chronic lymphocytic leukemia.

The chain uses TRBV9 and TRBJ2-5; D possibly corresponds to TRBD2 (5 bases). The V gene's germline CDR1 is SGDLS and CDR2 YYNGEE. CDR3 size: 16 residues. Trimming left V 4 bases short and J 5 bases short, with 21 bases between. CDR3 in DNA: TGTGCCAGCAGCCACAACCGCATCAAGAGGGAGGAGACCCAGTACTTC. It translates to CASSHNRIKREETQYF.

This sequence joins TRBV5-1 and TRBJ2-3; 11 nucleotides match TRBD2. The ends lost 2 bases at V and 5 bases at J; junction bases unmatched: 4. Germline V lookup: CDR1 SGHRS, CDR2 YFSETQ. The CDR3 sequence is 15 residues long. CDR3 nucleotides: TGCGCCAGCAGCTTTAGCGGGAGGGGCGGAGATACGCAGTATTTT. The encoded protein is CASSFSGRGGDTQYF.

The chain combines TRBV15 with TRBJ2-7; 8 bases map to TRBD2. This CDR3 comprises 15 residues. V was clipped by 0 bases and J by 1 base; unmatched bases: 2. Per germline, CDR1 LNHNV and CDR2 YYDKDF (reference sequence). CDR3 protein: CATSRDAGGSYEQYF. The CDR3 DNA follows: TGTGCCACCAGCAGAGATGCGGGAGGTTCCTACGAGCAGTACTTC. Filled out from reference TRBV15 and TRBJ2-7, the complete variable domain reads DAMVIQNPRYQVTQFGKPVTLSCSQTLNHNVMYWYQQKSSQAPKLLFHYYDKDFNNEADTPDNFQSRRPNTSFCFLDIRSPGLGDTAMYLCATSRDAGGSYEQYFGPGTRLTVT.

The V call is TRBV30, the J call TRBJ1-1, with 8 bases that match TRBD1. The V and J ends lost 0 bases and 1 base, in that order; junction bases with no gene match: 1. The CDR3 is 14 amino acids. Germline CDR1 and CDR2: GTSNPN and SVGIG (reference sequence). The CDR3, as DNA: TGTGCCTGGAGTGTTACAGGGGGGAACACTGAAGCTTTCTTT. This sequence encodes CAWSVTGGNTEAFF.

CDR3 residues: CASSQGPGTGPFNSGANVLTF. The CDR3 nucleotides are TGCGCCAGCAGTCAGGGTCCCGGGACAGGGCCCTTCAACTCTGGGGCCAACGTCCTGACTTTC. V is TRBV23-1 and J is TRBJ2-6, with 9 positions matching TRBD1. TRBV23-1 falls under the ORF class, with uncertain function. Losses at the gene ends were 3 bases for V and 0 bases for J; bases not matched to a gene: 15. The CDR3 is made up of 21 amino acids.

This chain uses TRBV15 with TRBJ2-2, with TRBD2 matching 11 bases. Germline V gene sequence: CDR1 LNHNV, CDR2 YYDKDF (reference sequence). V dropped 5 bases and J dropped 6; count of bases not matched to a gene: 5. The CDR3 spans 15 residues. CDR3 in DNA: TGTGCCACCAGCTTACTAGCGGGAGAGGCCGGGGAGCTGTTTTTT. Translation gives CATSLLAGEAGELFF.

This chain uses TRBV5-1 with TRBJ2-4; D possibly corresponds to TRBD1 (6 bases). The CDR3 is made up of 17 amino acids. V lost 0 bases to trimming and J lost 3 bases, with 16 bases between them. Per germline, CDR1 SGHRS and CDR2 YFSETQ. DNA of the CDR3: TGCGCCAGCAGCTTGGTACCACAGGGTCTTGACAAAAACATTCAGTACTTC. As protein: CASSLVPQGLDKNIQYF.

The V gene is TRBV14, the J gene TRBJ2-1; D not resolved. CDR3 length: 13 residues. In germline, CDR1 is SGHDN, CDR2 FVKESK. Trimming took 5 bases from V and 9 from J, leaving 14 bases between them. The CDR3 is CASSRAMTGEQFF. Written as DNA, the CDR3 is TGTGCCAGCAGCAGGGCCATGACGGGTGAGCAGTTCTTC.

The chain combines TRBV5-1 with TRBJ2-5; the match to TRBD1 covers 9 bases. Germline loops: CDR1 SGHRS, CDR2 YFSETQ. The CDR3 contains 16 residues. After removal of 0 bases from V and 2 bases from J, the junction contained 5 bases not matched to a gene. The DNA of the CDR3 is TGCGCCAGCAGCTTGGGCGGGACAGGGCTGCAAGAGACCCAGTACTTC. Translating it yields CASSLGGTGLQETQYF.

The chain combines TRBV29-1 with TRBJ2-3; the match to TRBD1 covers 7 bases. CDR3 length: 15 residues. J gave up 3 bases and V 3 bases, and 9 bases lay outside the gene matches. The germline V gene encodes CDR1 SQVTM and CDR2 ANQGSEA. CDR3 bases: TGCAGCGTTGAGGGGACAGCACAAGATACAGATACGCAGTATTTT. It yields the protein CSVEGTAQDTDTQYF.

V gene TRBV18 combines with J gene TRBJ1-5; a weak D match, TRBD1 (6 bases). Germline V gene sequence: CDR1 KGHSH, CDR2 LQKENI. With 6 bases removed from V and 2 bases from J, the gap between germline ends came to 17 bases. The CDR3 extends over 16 amino acids. This CDR3 is CASSPAKDSRNQPQHF. Written as DNA, the CDR3 is TGTGCCAGCTCCCCCGCAAAGGACAGCCGCAATCAGCCCCAGCATTTT.

This sequence joins TRBV29-1 and TRBJ2-7, with TRBD1 as a possible D gene (6 bases). The CDR3 covers 14 residues. Germline CDR1 SQVTM, CDR2 ANQGSEA. V dropped 6 bases and J dropped 2 bases, with 17 bases sitting between them. The chain's CDR3 is CSVLGQRGAYEQYF. CDR3 bases: TGCAGCGTACTCGGACAGCGAGGGGCCTACGAGCAGTACTTC.

The chain recombines TRBV2 with TRBJ2-7, with a weak D call TRBD2 (6 bases). Per the germline V gene, CDR1 is SNHLY and CDR2 is FYNNEI. This CDR3 region has 13 residues. Trimming left V 8 bases short and J 3 bases short, with 14 bases between. This CDR3 reads CASGGRSHYEQYF. The CDR3 DNA reads TGTGCCAGCGGGGGGAGGTCCCACTACGAGCAGTACTTC.

Here the CDR3 DNA reads TGTGCTAGTGGTCCTCTTGGGGACAATCAGCCCCAGCATTTT. This sequence encodes CASGPLGDNQPQHF. V and J are TRBV12-5 and TRBJ1-5; D is uncertain. The CDR3 contains 14 residues. Trimming stripped 5 bases from V and 3 bases from J, with 11 bases between. Germline CDR1 reads LGHNT; CDR2 reads FRNRAP. Based on the CDR3 plus reference TRBV12-5 and TRBJ1-5, the full variable domain is DARVTQTPRHKVTEMGQEVTMRCQPILGHNTVFWYRQTMMQGLELLAYFRNRAPLDDSGMPKDRFSAEMPDATLATLKIQPSEPRDSAVYFCASGPLGDNQPQHFGDGTRLSIL.

This clone has a handful of counts. The chain couples TRBV6-4 to TRBJ1-5; 8 bases are a match to TRBD1. Germline loops: CDR1 MRHNA, CDR2 SNTAGT. The CDR3 totals 17 residues. The V segment lost 10 bases and the J segment 0 bases; nucleotides outside the gene matches: 14. Here the CDR3 DNA reads TGTGCCACCGGATGGACAGGGAGCTCATATAGCAATCAGCCCCAGCATTTT. Its translation is CATGWTGSSYSNQPQHF.

This chain joins TRBV6-5 and TRBJ2-5; 7 bases agree with TRBD1. This CDR3 spans 13 amino acids. The V gene's germline CDR1 is MNHEY and CDR2 SVGAGI. The trim removed 5 bases at V and 5 bases at J, leaving 5 bases unmatched. The CDR3 nucleotides are TGTGCCAGCAGTGATGACAGGGTTGAGACCCAGTACTTC. Encoded protein: CASSDDRVETQYF.

This sequence joins TRBV28 and TRBJ2-7, with a weak D call TRBD1 (7 bases). CDR1 and CDR2 from the germline V gene are MDHEN and SYDVKM. V was trimmed by 8 bases and J by 3 bases, leaving 23 bases between them. This CDR3 contains 16 residues. The CDR3 DNA follows: TGTGCCAGCTATCCCATGGGGCAGGGGGGTCTCTACGAGCAGTACTTC. Amino acids: CASYPMGQGGLYEQYF.

The chain has TRBV5-4 and TRBJ2-7; weak D call: TRBD1 (5 bases). The V gene lost 4 bases and the J gene lost 3 bases, with 14 bases spanning the gap. Germline loops: CDR1 SGHNT, CDR2 YYREEE (reference sequence). CDR3 length: 14 amino acids. The CDR3 region is CASSASARVYEQYF. CDR3 nucleotides: TGTGCCAGCAGCGCGTCCGCCAGGGTCTACGAGCAGTACTTC.

This clone has just a few counts. The V gene is TRBV30, the J gene TRBJ2-6; no firm D call. The length of the CDR3 is 15 residues. Looked up from germline, CDR1 is GTSNPN and CDR2 is SVGIG (reference sequence). Deletions cut 0 bases from V and 2 bases from J, with 8 bases between. CDR3 sequence: CAWSVRAAGANVLTF. The DNA of the CDR3 is TGTGCCTGGAGTGTACGGGCAGCTGGGGCCAACGTCCTGACTTTC.

The chain's CDR3 is CASSRYNEQFF. The CDR3 DNA is TGTGCCAGCAGCCGATACAATGAGCAGTTCTTC. The chain recombines TRBV27 with TRBJ2-1; no clear D. This CDR3 is built from 11 residues. The germline V gene encodes CDR1 MNHEY and CDR2 SMNVEV (reference sequence). The V end was cut by 6 bases, the J end by 4 bases, with 4 bases between.

The chain carries TRBV6-6 and TRBJ1-5; the D is unclear. Germline V gene lookup returns CDR1 MNHNY and CDR2 SVGAGI (reference sequence). V shed 2 bases and J shed 9 bases, with 5 bases lying between them. There are 11 residues in the CDR3. CDR3 coding DNA: TGTGCCAGCAGTTACGCAGGGCCCCAGCATTTT. Translating it yields CASSYAGPQHF.

The V call is TRBV6-6, the J call TRBJ2-7; the D gene is possibly TRBD1 (6 bases). The CDR3 contains 14 residues. The germline V gene encodes CDR1 MNHNY and CDR2 SVGAGI (reference sequence). Trimming took 7 bases from V and 3 from J, leaving 16 bases between them. The CDR3 DNA follows: TGTGCCAGCAAACGGGACCAGGGGATCTACGAGCAGTACTTC. Protein: CASKRDQGIYEQYF.

The chain recombines TRBV11-2 with TRBJ2-1; the match to TRBD2 covers 10 bases. This CDR3 has 17 residues. The J segment lost 6 bases and the V segment lost 2 bases, leaving 10 bases of the junction unmatched. Looked up from germline, CDR1 is SGHAT and CDR2 is FQNNGV. The CDR3 sequence is CASSLPPGTSASNEQFF. The CDR3 DNA follows: TGTGCCAGCAGCTTACCCCCCGGGACTAGCGCGAGCAATGAGCAGTTCTTC.

The chain is built from TRBV30 and TRBJ1-4, with 11 bases fitting TRBD1. The CDR3 loop spans 15 amino acids. The trim removed 1 base at V and 7 bases at J, leaving 5 bases unmatched. In germline, CDR1 is GTSNPN, CDR2 SVGIG (reference sequence). In DNA, the CDR3 is TGTGCCTGGAGTGCCGGGACAGGGGGATTTGAAAAACTGTTTTTT. It translates to CAWSAGTGGFEKLFF.

The chain links TRBV5-6 to TRBJ1-5; D gene uncertain. CDR1 is SGHDT and CDR2 is YYEEEE in the germline V gene. CDR3 length: 14 residues. Trimming removed 2 bases at V and 2 bases at J, with 8 bases between. CDR3 coding DNA: TGTGCCAGCAGCTTTAGAACTGGCAATCAGCCCCAGCATTTT. The encoded protein is CASSFRTGNQPQHF.

The V and J genes are TRBV6-5 and TRBJ2-1; 10 bases match TRBD2. This CDR3 is built from 15 residues. V trimming: 2 bases; J trimming: 10 bases; junction bases outside the gene matches: 8. CDR1 MNHEY and CDR2 SVGAGI come from the germline V gene. The CDR3, as DNA: TGTGCCAGCAGTTACGGTACTAGCGGGAATTACGAGCAGTTCTTC. Amino acid sequence: CASSYGTSGNYEQFF.

This clone was observed once. The chain is built from TRBV19 and TRBJ2-7, with 8 bases fitting TRBD1. Trimming at V came to 3 bases and at J to 4 bases, leaving 8 bases not matched to a gene. The CDR3 has 15 amino acids. CDR1 LNHDA and CDR2 SQIVND come from the germline V gene (reference sequence). The CDR3 region has the DNA TGTGCCAGTAGTATGATGGACAGGGCGGAATACGAGCAGTACTTC. The encoded protein is CASSMMDRAEYEQYF.

The chain couples TRBV4-2 to TRBJ2-5; 8 nucleotides agree with TRBD2. The CDR3 runs 13 residues. With V trimmed by 7 bases and J by 3 bases, 4 bases remained unmatched. The germline V gene has CDR1 LGHNA and CDR2 YNFKEQ. CDR3 in DNA: TGTGCCAGCACCCGGGAGGGCGAAGAGACCCAGTACTTC. It is translated as CASTREGEETQYF.

The rearrangement uses TRBV15 and TRBJ2-4; D unclear. V was cut by 5 bases and J by 9 bases, with 17 bases left in between. The CDR3 is 14 amino acids. From germline, CDR1 is LNHNV and CDR2 YYDKDF (reference sequence). The CDR3 region has the DNA TGTGCCACCAGCCCGAGTCCCATGTCGGGCATTCAGTACTTC. Protein product: CATSPSPMSGIQYF.